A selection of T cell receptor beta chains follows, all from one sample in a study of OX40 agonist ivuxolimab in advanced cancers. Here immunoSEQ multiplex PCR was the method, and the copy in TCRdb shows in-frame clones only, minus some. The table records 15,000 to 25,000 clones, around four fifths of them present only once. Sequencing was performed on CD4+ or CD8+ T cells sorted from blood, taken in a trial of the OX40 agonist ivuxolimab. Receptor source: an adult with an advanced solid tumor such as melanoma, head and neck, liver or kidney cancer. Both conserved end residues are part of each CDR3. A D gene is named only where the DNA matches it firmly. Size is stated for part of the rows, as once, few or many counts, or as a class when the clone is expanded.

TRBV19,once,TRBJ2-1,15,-,TGTGCCAGTAGTATCGACAGTTCATGGATAAATGAGCAGTTCTTC,CASSIDSSWINEQFF
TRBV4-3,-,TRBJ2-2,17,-,TGCGCCAGCAGCCAAGGGGGGTCCGAGACGAACACCGGGGAGCTGTTTTTT,CASSQGGSETNTGELFF
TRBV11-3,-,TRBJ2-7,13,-,TGTGCCAGCAGCTTGGGGCCGGGGAGCGAGCAGTACTTC,CASSLGPGSEQYF
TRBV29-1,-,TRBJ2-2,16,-,TGCAGCGTTGAATCGGGTACGGGGGTAGGAACCGGGGAGCTGTTTTTT,CSVESGTGVGTGELFF
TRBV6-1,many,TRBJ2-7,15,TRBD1,TGTGCCAGCAGTGAATGGAGGACAGGGGCCTACGAGCAGTACTTC,CASSEWRTGAYEQYF
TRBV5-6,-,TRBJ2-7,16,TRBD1,TGTGCCAGCAGCTTGTCTTCCGGACAGGGTTACTACGAGCAGTACTTC,CASSLSSGQGYYEQYF
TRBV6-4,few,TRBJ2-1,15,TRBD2,TGTGCCAGCAGTGACTCTAGCGGGGGGGCCGATGAGCAGTTCTTC,CASSDSSGGADEQFF
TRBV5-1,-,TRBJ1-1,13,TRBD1,TGCGCCAGCAGCTTGGTGACAGGGGCTGAAGCTTTCTTT,CASSLVTGAEAFF
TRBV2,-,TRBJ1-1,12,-,TGTGCCAGTGAGACCGAGGACACTGAAGCTTTCTTT,CASETEDTEAFF
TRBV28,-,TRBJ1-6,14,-,TGTGCCAGCAGCCGACAGGCTGGGAATTCACCCCTCCACTTT,CASSRQAGNSPLHF
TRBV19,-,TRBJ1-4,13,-,TGTGCCAGTAGCGTTCCGGGGGGCGAAAAACTGTTTTTT,CASSVPGGEKLFF